This T cell receptor beta chain was recovered during a study of pediatric ulcerative colitis. The CDR3 loop spans 14 amino acids. The germline V gene has CDR1 SQVTM and CDR2 ANQGSEA. The ends lost 6 bases at V and 1 base at J; junction bases unmatched: 8. TCRdb keeps only in-frame clones here, not all; method: immunoSEQ multiplex PCR. The sample holds tens of thousands of clones; roughly 78% are singletons and the top ten take 4% to 5.5%. The sequenced sample was blood. This clonotype was obtained from a boy between 5 and 17 years old with severe ulcerative colitis. The chain is built from TRBV29-1 and TRBJ1-1; 7 nucleotides agree with TRBD1. Here the CDR3 reads CSVTGRQSNTEAFF. The CDR3 region has the DNA TGCAGCGTGACAGGGCGGCAATCGAACACTGAAGCTTTCTTT. The full variable domain, in which reference TRBV29-1 and TRBJ1-1 provide the parts outside the CDR3, is SAVISQKPSRDICQRGTSLTIQCQVDSQVTMMFWYRQQPGQSLTLIATANQGSEATYESGFVIDKFPISRPNLTFSTLTVSNMSPEDSSIYLCSVTGRQSNTEAFFGQGTRLTVV.